Listed below are T cell receptor beta chains from one sample, sequenced in a study of blood T cell repertoires in COVID-19. Profiling relied on immunoSEQ multiplex PCR, and the TCRdb table lists in-frame clones only, not all of them. This repertoire shows over 200,000 clones, more than 85% found once; its top ten account for 1.9%. The sequenced sample consisted of peripheral blood. These receptors were obtained from a man aged 40-50 years with active or convalescent COVID-19. The CDR3 runs from the conserved cysteine through the conserved F or W. A D gene is named only where the DNA matches it firmly. Clone size is given for some rows only: seen once, a few or many times, or a class if the clone is expanded.

j_call	d_call	v_call	cdr3_length	clone_size	cdr3_aa	cdr3_nt
TRBJ2-7	TRBD1	TRBV6-1	14	.	CASSETGTGYEQYF	TGTGCCAGCAGTGAAACCGGGACAGGCTACGAGCAGTACTTC
TRBJ2-1	TRBD1	TRBV24-1	18	.	CATSDPRTGKSSYNEQFF	TGTGCCACCAGTGACCCCCGGACAGGGAAGAGCTCCTACAATGAGCAGTTCTTC
TRBJ2-1	TRBD2	TRBV3-1/TRBV3-2	16	once	CASSQDILAGGNEQFF	TGTGCCAGCAGCCAAGATATCCTAGCGGGGGGCAATGAGCAGTTCTTC
TRBJ1-2	TRBD1	TRBV19	14	.	CASSLRQGGYGYTF	TGTGCCAGTAGTCTAAGACAGGGCGGCTATGGCTACACCTTC
TRBJ2-6	.	TRBV7-3	16	.	CATAGQPISGANVLTF	TGTGCCACCGCAGGACAGCCTATTTCTGGGGCCAACGTCCTGACTTTC
TRBJ1-6	.	TRBV5-5	16	.	CASSPGGGDNNSPLHF	TGTGCCAGCAGCCCCGGCGGGGGAGACAATAATTCACCCCTCCACTTT
TRBJ2-7	TRBD1	TRBV27	13	.	CASSPGQNYEQYF	TGTGCCAGCAGTCCGGGACAGAACTACGAGCAGTACTTC
TRBJ1-4	.	TRBV27	15	.	CASTWSWTLNEKLFF	TGTGCCAGCACTTGGAGTTGGACACTAAATGAAAAACTGTTTTTT
TRBJ1-6	.	TRBV5-6	15	once	CASSLRGGTNSPLHF	TGTGCCAGCAGCCTACGGGGGGGCACAAATTCACCCCTCCACTTT
TRBJ2-5	.	TRBV6-5	12	once	CASRNPGETQYF	TGTGCCAGCAGGAACCCCGGAGAGACCCAGTACTTC
TRBJ2-2	.	TRBV7-6	17	.	CASSFTPPGSGTGELFF	TGTGCCAGCAGCTTTACCCCCCCCGGGAGCGGCACCGGGGAGCTGTTTTTT
TRBJ2-7	TRBD1	TRBV24-1	16	.	CATITRLDRGSYEQYF	TGTGCCACCATCACCCGCCTGGACAGGGGGAGCTACGAGCAGTACTTC
TRBJ1-2	TRBD1	TRBV11-2	13	.	CASSFDRGAGYTF	TGTGCCAGCAGCTTCGACAGGGGGGCTGGCTACACCTTC
TRBJ1-2	.	TRBV29-1	14	.	CSAAPSLANYGYTF	TGCAGCGCCGCCCCGAGTCTGGCTAACTATGGCTACACCTTC
TRBJ2-7	.	TRBV5-1	14	.	CASSSQDLSTQQYF	TGCGCCAGCAGCAGTCAGGACTTATCTACGCAGCAGTACTTC
TRBJ1-2	.	TRBV2	15	.	CASSSQGMGRYGYTF	TGTGCCAGCAGTTCGCAGGGAATGGGAAGGTATGGCTACACCTTC